The 32 T cell receptor beta chains below come from one sample, sequenced in a study of T-cell reconstitution after alpha-beta-depleted transplantation in children. TCRbeta library construction was performed incorporating unique molecular identifiers. TCRdb redid the calling of the PCR reads with MiXCR, one entry per CDR3 protein. The table includes a few hundred thousand distinct CDR3 sequences, roughly 25% detected once. The source was PBMCs, mostly from graft donor cells, collected 180 days after TCRalphabeta/CD19-depleted stem cell transplant. The source is a male patient under 18 who had a stem cell transplant for acute lymphoblastic leukemia, so the T cells may come from the graft donor.

The chain has TRBV5-1 and TRBJ1-3, with D perhaps TRBD1 (5 bases). Trimming cost V 4 bases and J 1 base, with 15 bases left between them. Germline V gene lookup returns CDR1 SGHRS and CDR2 YFSETQ. The CDR3 consists of 16 residues. The CDR3 here is CASSPLGVGSGNTIYF. CDR3 DNA: TGCGCCAGCAGCCCCTTAGGGGTAGGATCTGGAAACACCATATATTTT. The entire variable domain, with the rest obtained from reference TRBV5-1 and TRBJ1-3, is as follows: KAGVTQTPRYLIKTRGQQVTLSCSPISGHRSVSWYQQTPGQGLQFLFEYFSETQRNKGNFPGRFSGRQFSNSRSEMNVSTLELGDSALYLCASSPLGVGSGNTIYFGEGSWLTVV.

This clonotype was recorded only once. V is TRBV2 and J is TRBJ1-4, with 9 bases fitting TRBD1. The CDR3 is 17 amino acids. Germline loops: CDR1 SNHLY, CDR2 FYNNEI. V was pared by 4 bases and J by 6 bases, with 12 bases of the junction left unmatched. This chain's CDR3 is CASSGGQGTPFDEKLFF. CDR3 coding DNA: TGTGCCAGCAGTGGCGGACAGGGGACTCCGTTCGATGAAAAACTGTTTTTT.

This chain connects TRBV5-1 to TRBJ2-4; no reliable D call. Trimming removed 6 bases from V and 8 bases from J, with 15 bases in between. Germline loops: CDR1 SGHRS, CDR2 YFSETQ. The length of the CDR3 is 13 residues. In DNA form, the CDR3 reads TGCGCCAGCACCGAGCAGCCTGGAGACATTCAGTACTTC. As protein: CASTEQPGDIQYF.

The V gene is TRBV20-1, the J gene TRBJ1-1, with 8 bases that match TRBD1. The CDR3 runs 15 residues. The V and J ends lost 1 base and 0 bases, in that order; junction bases with no gene match: 4. Germline V gene data show CDR1 as DFQATT and CDR2 as SNEGSKA (reference sequence). The CDR3 nucleotides are TGCAGTGCTAGAGTCGGGACAGGAGTGAACACTGAAGCTTTCTTT. This gives the protein CSARVGTGVNTEAFF.

The chain has TRBV10-1 and TRBJ2-1; 12 positions agree with TRBD2. Per germline, CDR1 WNHNN and CDR2 SYGVQD (reference sequence). The V gene end was trimmed by 5 bases and the J gene end by 13 bases; junction bases not matched to a gene: 9. The CDR3 length is 14 residues. The CDR3 is CASSYTGTSGLQFF. DNA for the CDR3: TGCGCCAGCAGTTACACCGGGACTAGCGGGCTTCAGTTCTTC.

The chain employs TRBV15 and TRBJ1-4; a weak D match, TRBD1 (5 bases). Germline loops: CDR1 LNHNV, CDR2 YYDKDF (reference sequence). Trimming stripped 4 bases from V and 3 bases from J, with 15 bases between. The CDR3 covers 16 residues. The chain's CDR3 is CATSMQGRAANEKLFF. The CDR3 coding sequence is TGTGCCACCAGCATGCAGGGAAGGGCGGCTAATGAAAAACTGTTTTTT.

J is TRBJ2-6 and V is TRBV7-2, with D unclear. V was pared by 5 bases and J by 0 bases, with 8 bases between. The CDR3 is 15 residues long. Germline-derived CDR1 and CDR2 are SGHTA and FQGNSA. CDR3 region: CASSRHVSGANVLTF. In DNA form, the CDR3 reads TGTGCCAGCAGCAGACATGTCTCTGGGGCCAACGTCCTGACTTTC.

The chain employs TRBV24-1 and TRBJ1-2; tentative D call: TRBD1 (5 bases). CDR1 and CDR2 from the germline V gene are KGHDR and SFDVKD. The germline V and J ends were trimmed by 2 bases and 6 bases, with 15 bases remaining between them. The CDR3 covers 15 residues. The CDR3 protein is CATSDWGTPPDGYTF. CDR3 in DNA: TGTGCCACCAGTGATTGGGGGACTCCACCGGATGGCTACACCTTC.

The chain couples TRBV20-1 to TRBJ1-1, with a possible D match to TRBD1 (5 bases). The CDR3 runs 14 residues. Per the germline V gene, CDR1 is DFQATT and CDR2 is SNEGSKA (reference sequence). Trimming pared 3 bases from V and 1 base from J, leaving 12 bases between. CDR3 residues: CSARTGTANTEAFF. The CDR3 nucleotides read TGCAGTGCTAGGACCGGGACGGCGAACACTGAAGCTTTCTTT.

DNA of the CDR3: TGTGCCAGCAGTGAACTAGCGGTTCGCTACAATGAGCAGTTCTTC. Translation gives CASSELAVRYNEQFF. J is TRBJ2-1 and V is TRBV2, with 7 nucleotides matching TRBD2. The V and J ends lost 2 bases and 3 bases, in that order; junction bases with no gene match: 4. Looked up from germline, CDR1 is SNHLY and CDR2 is FYNNEI. This CDR3 is 15 amino acids long.

The chain combines TRBV2 with TRBJ2-7, with D possibly being TRBD2 (6 bases). Germline V lookup: CDR1 SNHLY, CDR2 FYNNEI. The CDR3 consists of 15 residues. Trimming stripped 1 base from V and 3 bases from J, with 13 bases between. DNA for the CDR3: TGTGCCAGCAGTGAAGGGCGGGGAAAGTTCTACGAGCAGTACTTC. Translated: CASSEGRGKFYEQYF.

The J gene is TRBJ2-1, the V gene TRBV27; TRBD1 aligns across 7 bases. The CDR3 covers 16 residues. V lost 5 bases, J lost 3 bases, and 10 bases stayed unmatched. Germline CDR1 is MNHEY and CDR2 is SMNVEV (reference sequence). CDR3 loop: CASSPIGQGDYNEQFF. The DNA of the CDR3 is TGTGCCAGCAGTCCCATCGGGCAGGGGGACTACAATGAGCAGTTCTTC.

This clonotype has only a few counts. V gene TRBV20-1 combines with J gene TRBJ2-1; D is unresolved. In germline, CDR1 is DFQATT, CDR2 SNEGSKA (reference sequence). V was pared by 0 bases and J by 7 bases, with 16 bases between. This CDR3 spans 15 amino acids. In nucleotides, the CDR3 is TGCAGTGCTAGAGATCGAAGGTGGCTATGGAATGAGCAGTTCTTC. It specifies CSARDRRWLWNEQFF.

In this sample, this clonotype turned up many times. This rearrangement joins TRBV3-1 to TRBJ2-5; tentatively, D is TRBD2 (6 bases). Trimming removed 4 bases at V and 4 bases at J, with 10 bases between. The CDR3 extends over 13 amino acids. Germline V gives CDR1 LGHDT, CDR2 YNNKEL (reference sequence). The CDR3 region has the DNA TGTGCCAGCAGCCCCCCCGGGGGAGAGACCCAGTACTTC. Translation gives CASSPPGGETQYF.

This chain's CDR3 is CASSQQKYSYEQYF. The CDR3 DNA follows: TGTGCCAGCAGCCAGCAAAAATACTCCTACGAGCAGTACTTC. V is TRBV14 and J is TRBJ2-7; D not certain. Between the trimmed V and J ends, which lost 3 bases and 0 bases, there was a span of 9 bases. CDR3 size: 14 residues. Germline lookup yields CDR1 SGHDN and CDR2 FVKESK.

This clonotype was seen repeatedly, ten times or more. This chain uses TRBV5-1 with TRBJ1-3; D gene unclear. Germline CDR1 and CDR2: SGHRS and YFSETQ. The V end lost 2 bases, the J end lost 4 bases, and 7 bases lay between the germline ends. The CDR3 length is 13 residues. The chain's CDR3 is CASSFESGNTIYF. The CDR3 bases are TGCGCCAGCAGCTTCGAATCCGGAAACACCATATATTTT.

The chain couples TRBV4-1 to TRBJ2-2, with D unclear. This CDR3 is 17 amino acids long. Germline V CDR1 and CDR2: MGHRA, YSYEKL. Trimming shortened V by 4 bases and J by 0 bases, and 15 bases separated the two germline ends. CDR3 in DNA: TGCGCCAGCAGCCGGGCCCAGATTTACGCGAACACCGGGGAGCTGTTTTTT. This sequence encodes CASSRAQIYANTGELFF.

This clonotype was detected a few times. The rearrangement joins TRBV4-2 to TRBJ2-1; D ambiguous. The CDR3 spans 12 residues. The V gene's germline CDR1 is LGHNA and CDR2 YNFKEQ. V shed 4 bases and J shed 9 bases, with 10 bases lying between them. Here the CDR3 reads CASSRDGSEQFF. As DNA, the CDR3 is TGTGCCAGCAGCCGCGACGGAAGTGAGCAGTTCTTC.

This clonotype has a count of ten or more. This chain joins TRBV29-1 and TRBJ2-1, with 10 bases identical to TRBD2. With 4 bases clipped from V and 2 bases from J, the junction kept 8 bases outside the gene matches. Germline V gene data show CDR1 as SQVTM and CDR2 as ANQGSEA. The CDR3 totals 16 residues. In DNA form, the CDR3 reads TGCAGCGTTGTTAAGCGGGAGGGCGAAACCTACAATGAGCAGTTCTTC. This translates into CSVVKREGETYNEQFF.

This clonotype was found a few times. This chain joins TRBV20-1 and TRBJ2-6; 10 bases align to TRBD1. V was pared by 7 bases and J by 0 bases, with 3 bases of the junction left unmatched. CDR1 and CDR2 from the germline V gene are DFQATT and SNEGSKA (reference sequence). The CDR3 sequence is 15 residues long. The chain's CDR3 is CSGTGGISGANVLTF. CDR3 coding DNA: TGCAGTGGGACAGGGGGTATCTCTGGGGCCAACGTCCTGACTTTC.

The chain couples TRBV20-1 to TRBJ2-3, with 9 nucleotides matching TRBD1. Germline CDR1 is DFQATT and CDR2 is SNEGSKA (reference sequence). V lost 6 bases to trimming and J lost 5 bases; unmatched junction nucleotides: 12. CDR3 length: 15 amino acids. The CDR3: CSAVPGQGGGDTQYF. As DNA, the CDR3 is TGCAGTGCCGTCCCGGGACAGGGAGGAGGAGATACGCAGTATTTT.

This chain uses TRBV10-3 with TRBJ2-7, with unresolved D. This CDR3 spans 12 amino acids. The V end was cut by 3 bases, the J end by 3 bases, with 6 bases between. CDR1 and CDR2 (germline): ENHRY, SYGVKD. This chain's CDR3 is CAISEQSYEQYF. The CDR3 bases are TGTGCCATCAGTGAACAGAGCTACGAGCAGTACTTC.

This clonotype was seen more than once but under ten times. The gene calls are TRBV3-1 and TRBJ2-3; no reliable D call. The CDR3 length is 16 residues. The V gene's germline CDR1 is LGHDT and CDR2 YNNKEL (reference sequence). Trimming took off 4 bases at V and 5 bases at J, with 19 bases between the two ends. The CDR3 spells CASSPSYWDSKDTQYF. In DNA, the CDR3 is TGTGCCAGCAGCCCGTCATACTGGGATTCGAAAGATACGCAGTATTTT.

J is TRBJ2-6 and V is TRBV30; D not certain. With 2 bases removed from V and 0 bases from J, the gap between germline ends came to 5 bases. This CDR3 is built from 14 residues. Germline values: CDR1 GTSNPN, CDR2 SVGIG (reference sequence). The CDR3 DNA reads TGTGCCTGGAGTTACAGCTCTGGGGCCAACGTCCTGACTTTC. Protein: CAWSYSSGANVLTF.

The genes are TRBV5-1 and TRBJ2-2, with D hard to call. This CDR3 comprises 16 residues. V lost 4 bases to trimming and J lost 5 bases, with 18 bases between them. The germline gives CDR1 SGHRS, CDR2 YFSETQ. In nucleotides, the CDR3 is TGCGCCAGCAGCCACATGGCATCGAAGAGAACCGGGGAGCTGTTTTTT. It specifies CASSHMASKRTGELFF.

This chain uses TRBV29-1 with TRBJ1-2; no clear D gene. The CDR3 sequence is 13 residues long. CDR1 SQVTM and CDR2 ANQGSEA come from the germline V gene. With 8 bases removed from V and 3 bases from J, the gap between germline ends came to 16 bases. The CDR3 coding sequence is TGCAGCTCTCGGGGTGACGGATACTATGGCTACACCTTC. This translates into CSSRGDGYYGYTF. The full variable domain, with the rest looked up from reference TRBV29-1 and TRBJ1-2, is SAVISQKPSRDICQRGTSLTIQCQVDSQVTMMFWYRQQPGQSLTLIATANQGSEATYESGFVIDKFPISRPNLTFSTLTVSNMSPEDSSIYLCSSRGDGYYGYTFGSGTRLTVV.

The J gene is TRBJ2-7, the V gene TRBV7-2; 8 bases align to TRBD1. Germline-derived CDR1 and CDR2 are SGHTA and FQGNSA. The junction had 4 bases not matched to a gene; V was cut back by 6 bases and J by 3 bases. This CDR3 contains 13 residues. The CDR3 nucleotides read TGTGCCAGCAGGATAGACAGGGGCTACGAGCAGTACTTC. Translation gives CASRIDRGYEQYF.

This clonotype was observed at least ten times. This chain uses TRBV13 with TRBJ2-7, with D possibly being TRBD1 or TRBD2 (6 bases each). V lost 0 bases, J lost 3 bases, and 15 bases lay in between. The CDR3 has 16 amino acids. Germline assignment: CDR1 PRHDT and CDR2 FYEKMQ (reference sequence). The CDR3 nucleotides read TGTGCCAGCAGCTTAGGCCTAGTTAGGGGGGACTACGAGCAGTACTTC. This sequence encodes CASSLGLVRGDYEQYF. The full variable domain, in which reference TRBV13 and TRBJ2-7 provide the parts outside the CDR3, is AAGVIQSPRHLIKEKRETATLKCYPIPRHDTVYWYQQGPGQDPQFLISFYEKMQSDKGSIPDRFSAQQFSDYHSELNMSSLELGDSALYFCASSLGLVRGDYEQYFGPGTRLTVT.

CDR3: CAWSRRRDSVSNEQFF. The CDR3 DNA follows: TGTGCCTGGAGCCGGCGCCGGGACAGCGTATCCAATGAGCAGTTCTTC. This chain connects TRBV30 to TRBJ2-1, with 7 bases identical to TRBD1. Germline values: CDR1 GTSNPN, CDR2 SVGIG (reference sequence). Trimming at V came to 3 bases and at J to 6 bases, leaving 14 bases not matched to a gene. This CDR3 is 16 amino acids long.

This clonotype has ten or more counts. The chain is built from TRBV4-1 and TRBJ2-6; 7 nucleotides agree with TRBD1. V was clipped by 3 bases and J by 2 bases; unmatched bases: 13. This CDR3 is built from 19 residues. The V gene's germline CDR1 is MGHRA and CDR2 YSYEKL. The CDR3 DNA reads as TGCGCCAGCAGCCACCTCCTGGACAGGTGGGTGACTGGGGCCAACGTCCTGACTTTC. Protein: CASSHLLDRWVTGANVLTF.

This clonotype was seen a few times. The chain combines TRBV18 with TRBJ2-3; D uncertain. The CDR3 extends over 13 amino acids. Germline V gene lookup returns CDR1 KGHSH and CDR2 LQKENI. Trimming removed 6 bases from V and 1 base from J, with 8 bases in between. CDR3 residues: CASSPLRTDTQYF. CDR3 DNA: TGTGCCAGCTCGCCCCTACGCACAGATACGCAGTATTTT. The whole variable domain, filled in from reference TRBV18 and TRBJ2-3, reads NAGVMQNPRHLVRRRGQEARLRCSPMKGHSHVYWYRQLPEEGLKFMVYLQKENIIDESGMPKERFSAEFPKEGPSILRIQQVVRGDSAAYFCASSPLRTDTQYFGPGTRLTVL.

The chain has TRBV19 and TRBJ2-7; 7 nucleotides align to TRBD1. V was clipped by 7 bases and J by 3 bases; unmatched bases: 12. The CDR3 runs 15 residues. CDR1 LNHDA and CDR2 SQIVND come from the germline V gene (reference sequence). CDR3 DNA: TGTGCCAGTAACCAGCCAGGGACAGCGATCTACGAGCAGTACTTC. It encodes CASNQPGTAIYEQYF.